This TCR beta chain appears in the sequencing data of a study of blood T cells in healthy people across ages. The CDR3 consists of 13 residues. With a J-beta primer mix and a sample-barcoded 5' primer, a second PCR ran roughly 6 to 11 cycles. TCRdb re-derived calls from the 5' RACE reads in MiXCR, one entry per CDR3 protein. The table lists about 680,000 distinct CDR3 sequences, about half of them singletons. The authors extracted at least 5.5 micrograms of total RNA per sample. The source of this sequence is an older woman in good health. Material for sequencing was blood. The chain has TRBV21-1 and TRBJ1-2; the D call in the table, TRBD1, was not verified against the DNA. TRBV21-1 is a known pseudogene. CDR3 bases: TGTGCCTCACTAGGGGGGCCGGACTATGGCTACACCTTC. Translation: CASLGGPDYGYTF.